The clone carrying this T cell receptor beta chain was seen many times. What it binds is unknown. The data stem from a study of human T cells and chemical hapten exposure. Looking at the study overall: Per-sample TCR yields varied mainly from small pooled library volume differences.

During construction of the library, unique molecular identifiers were attached to individual cDNA molecules for quantitative, reproducible TCR counting. TCRdb independently ran MiXCR on the RACE reads; one entry per CDR3 protein. The table shows tens of thousands of distinct CDR3 sequences, with about 8.7% occurring only once. Time point reported: healthy volunteer bleed at 2 weeks. Whole blood that had not been fractionated was the source of extracted total RNA. General study results and limits: DPC sensitization produced no change in TCRs with frequency above 1 in 1000.

Sequencing used whole blood. The receptor was derived from a female donor in good health. Some clones in this sample may be carry-over from other donors' samples.

The CDR3 region is CASSLMGGGTEAFF. The CDR3 DNA reads TGTGCCAGCAGCTTAATGGGAGGGGGCACTGAAGCTTTCTTT. J is TRBJ1-1 and V is TRBV7-2, with D possibly matching TRBD1 (6 bases). The V end lost 2 bases, the J end lost 4 bases, and 11 bases lay between the germline ends. Germline values: CDR1 SGHTA, CDR2 FQGNSA. The CDR3 is 14 residues long. Supplemented by reference TRBV7-2 and TRBJ1-1, the full variable domain reads GAGVSQSPSNKVTEKGKDVELRCDPISGHTALYWYRQSLGQGLEFLIYFQGNSAPDKSGLPSDRFSAERTGGSVSTLTIQRTQQEDSAVYLCASSLMGGGTEAFFGQGTRLTVV.